This TCR beta chain was observed in a study of blood T cells in healthy people across ages. V lost 7 bases and J lost 10, with 11 bases in between. Germline CDR1 and CDR2: MNHNY and SVGAGI (reference sequence). The CDR3 runs 11 residues. A second about 7 to 12 cycle PCR used barcoded and J-beta primers. TCRdb independently ran MiXCR on the 5' RACE reads; one entry per CDR3 protein. Found here are 550,000 to 650,000 distinct CDR3 sequences, 27% of them singletons; the top ten hold approximately 4%. The table lists this clonotype with a count of one. What it binds is not known. Findings of the study overall: Per million T cells, the diversity of TCR beta decreased roughly linearly as age advanced.

The data also belong to a second study, concerning T cells of mothers and their children. That work states: Over 8 million reads per mother and around 3.2 million per child were obtained.

The origin of this receptor is a boy younger than 10 in good health. This chain connects TRBV6-6 to TRBJ2-1; D call uncertain. Sequencing was done on a sample of blood. In DNA form, the CDR3 reads TGTGCCAGCACCCAGACAATCGAGCAGTTCTTC. Protein product: CASTQTIEQFF.